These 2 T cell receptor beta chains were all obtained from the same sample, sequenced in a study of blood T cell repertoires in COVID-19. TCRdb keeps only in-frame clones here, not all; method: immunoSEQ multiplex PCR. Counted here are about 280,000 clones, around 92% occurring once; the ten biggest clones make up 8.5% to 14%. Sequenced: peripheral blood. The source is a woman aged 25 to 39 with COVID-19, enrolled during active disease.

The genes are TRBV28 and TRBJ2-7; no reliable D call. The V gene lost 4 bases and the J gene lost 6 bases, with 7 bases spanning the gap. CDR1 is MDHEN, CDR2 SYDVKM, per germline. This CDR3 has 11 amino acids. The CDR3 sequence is CASSYILEQYF. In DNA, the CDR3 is TGTGCCAGCAGTTACATCCTCGAGCAGTACTTC.

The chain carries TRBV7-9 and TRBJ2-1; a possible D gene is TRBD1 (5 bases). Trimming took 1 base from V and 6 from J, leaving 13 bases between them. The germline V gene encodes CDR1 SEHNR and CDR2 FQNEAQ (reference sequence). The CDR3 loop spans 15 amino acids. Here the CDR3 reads CASSLVRGMINEQFF. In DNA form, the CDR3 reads TGTGCCAGCAGCTTAGTAAGGGGAATGATCAATGAGCAGTTCTTC.